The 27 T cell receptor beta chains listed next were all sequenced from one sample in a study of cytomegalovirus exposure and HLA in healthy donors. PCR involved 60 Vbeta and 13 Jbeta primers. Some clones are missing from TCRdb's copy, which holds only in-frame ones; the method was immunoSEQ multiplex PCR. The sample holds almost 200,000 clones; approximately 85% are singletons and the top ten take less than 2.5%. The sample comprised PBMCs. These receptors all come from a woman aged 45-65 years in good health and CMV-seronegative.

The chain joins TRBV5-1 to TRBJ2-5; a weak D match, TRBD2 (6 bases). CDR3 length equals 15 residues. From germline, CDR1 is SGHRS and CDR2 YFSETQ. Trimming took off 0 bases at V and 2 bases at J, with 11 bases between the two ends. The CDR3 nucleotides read TGCGCCAGCAGCTTGGTGGCGGGATCACAAGAGACCCAGTACTTC. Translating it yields CASSLVAGSQETQYF.

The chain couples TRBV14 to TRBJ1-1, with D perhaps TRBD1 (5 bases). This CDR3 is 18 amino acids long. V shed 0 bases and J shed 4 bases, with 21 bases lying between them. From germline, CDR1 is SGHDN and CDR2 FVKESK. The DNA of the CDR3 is TGTGCCAGCAGCCAAGAGTCTCAGGGATGGGTAGGTGGCACTGAAGCTTTCTTT. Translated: CASSQESQGWVGGTEAFF. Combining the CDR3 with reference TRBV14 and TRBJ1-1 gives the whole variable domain EAGVTQFPSHSVIEKGQTVTLRCDPISGHDNLYWYRRVMGKEIKFLLHFVKESKQDESGMPNNRFLAERTGGTYSTLKVQPAELEDSGVYFCASSQESQGWVGGTEAFFGQGTRLTVV.

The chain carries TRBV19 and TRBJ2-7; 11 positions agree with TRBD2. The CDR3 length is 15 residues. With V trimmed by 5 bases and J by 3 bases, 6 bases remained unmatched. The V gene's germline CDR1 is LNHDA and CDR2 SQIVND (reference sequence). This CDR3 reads CASSPGLAAFYEQYF. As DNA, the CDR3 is TGTGCCAGTAGTCCGGGACTAGCGGCCTTCTACGAGCAGTACTTC.

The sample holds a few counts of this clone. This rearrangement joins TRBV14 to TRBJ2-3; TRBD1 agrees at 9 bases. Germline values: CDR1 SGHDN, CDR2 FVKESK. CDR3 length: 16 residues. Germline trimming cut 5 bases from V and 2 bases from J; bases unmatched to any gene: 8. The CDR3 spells CASSAYRGRDTDTQYF. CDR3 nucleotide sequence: TGTGCCAGCAGCGCATACAGGGGGCGGGACACAGATACGCAGTATTTT. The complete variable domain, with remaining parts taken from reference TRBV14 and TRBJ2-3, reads EAGVTQFPSHSVIEKGQTVTLRCDPISGHDNLYWYRRVMGKEIKFLLHFVKESKQDESGMPNNRFLAERTGGTYSTLKVQPAELEDSGVYFCASSAYRGRDTDTQYFGPGTRLTVL.

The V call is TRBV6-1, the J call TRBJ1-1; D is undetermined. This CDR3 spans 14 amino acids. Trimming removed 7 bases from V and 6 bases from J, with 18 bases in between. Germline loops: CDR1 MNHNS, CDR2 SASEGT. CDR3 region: CASTRDNIRPEAFF. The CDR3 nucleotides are TGTGCCAGCACCCGTGACAATATTCGACCTGAAGCTTTCTTT.

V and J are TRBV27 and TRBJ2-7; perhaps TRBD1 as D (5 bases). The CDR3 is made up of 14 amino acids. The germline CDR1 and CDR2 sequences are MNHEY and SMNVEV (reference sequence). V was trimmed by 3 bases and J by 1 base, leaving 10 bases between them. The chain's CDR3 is CASSLLAGSYEQYF. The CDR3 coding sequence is TGTGCCAGCAGTTTGCTTGCAGGGTCCTACGAGCAGTACTTC.

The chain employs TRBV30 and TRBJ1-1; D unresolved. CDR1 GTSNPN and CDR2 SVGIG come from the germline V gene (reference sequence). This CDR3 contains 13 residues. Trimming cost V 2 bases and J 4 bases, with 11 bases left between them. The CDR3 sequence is CAWSPGVGTEAFF. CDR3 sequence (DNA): TGTGCCTGGAGTCCAGGTGTCGGCACTGAAGCTTTCTTT.

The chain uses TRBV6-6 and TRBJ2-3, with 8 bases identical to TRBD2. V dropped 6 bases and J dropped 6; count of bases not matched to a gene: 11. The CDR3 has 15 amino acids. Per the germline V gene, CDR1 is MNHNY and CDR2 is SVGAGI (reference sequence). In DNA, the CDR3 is TGTGCCAGCAGCCAAGCCGGGACTAGTACGGATACGCAGTATTTT. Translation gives CASSQAGTSTDTQYF.

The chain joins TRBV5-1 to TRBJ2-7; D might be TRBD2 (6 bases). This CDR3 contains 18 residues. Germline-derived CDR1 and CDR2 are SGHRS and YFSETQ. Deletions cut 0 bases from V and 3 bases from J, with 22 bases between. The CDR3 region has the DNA TGCGCCAGCAGCTTGGGGGGGTTGGGCGGAGGGGCGGACTACGAGCAGTACTTC. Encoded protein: CASSLGGLGGGADYEQYF.

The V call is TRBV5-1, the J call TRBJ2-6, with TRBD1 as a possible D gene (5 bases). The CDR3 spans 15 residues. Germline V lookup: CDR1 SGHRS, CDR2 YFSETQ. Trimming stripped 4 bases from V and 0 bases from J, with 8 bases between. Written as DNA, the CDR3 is TGCGCCAGCAGCCTAGACAGCTCTGGGGCCAACGTCCTGACTTTC. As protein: CASSLDSSGANVLTF.

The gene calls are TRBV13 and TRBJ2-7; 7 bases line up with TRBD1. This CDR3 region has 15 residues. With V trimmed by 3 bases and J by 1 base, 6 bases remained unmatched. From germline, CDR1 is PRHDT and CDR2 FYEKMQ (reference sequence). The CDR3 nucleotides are TGTGCCAGCAGCTTCAAGGGACAGAGATCCTACGAGCAGTACTTC. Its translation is CASSFKGQRSYEQYF.

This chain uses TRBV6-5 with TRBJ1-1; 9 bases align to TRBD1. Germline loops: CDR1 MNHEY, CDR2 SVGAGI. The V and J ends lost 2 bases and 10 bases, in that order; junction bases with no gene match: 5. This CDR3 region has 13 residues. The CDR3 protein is CASSYDRGRTAFF. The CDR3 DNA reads TGTGCCAGCAGTTACGACAGGGGGAGGACAGCTTTCTTT.

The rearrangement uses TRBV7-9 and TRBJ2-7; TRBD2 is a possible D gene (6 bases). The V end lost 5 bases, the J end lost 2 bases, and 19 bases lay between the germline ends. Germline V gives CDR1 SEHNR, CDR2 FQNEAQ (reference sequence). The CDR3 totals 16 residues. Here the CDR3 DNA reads TGTGCCAGCAGCCCAAAGGGACTCCCAAGCCCCTACGAGCAGTACTTC. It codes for CASSPKGLPSPYEQYF.

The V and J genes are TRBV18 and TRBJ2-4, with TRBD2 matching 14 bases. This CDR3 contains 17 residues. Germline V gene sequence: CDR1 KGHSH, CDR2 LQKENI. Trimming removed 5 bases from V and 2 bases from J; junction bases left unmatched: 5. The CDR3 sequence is CASSAGTSGGTKNIQYF. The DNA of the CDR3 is TGTGCCAGCTCAGCCGGGACTAGCGGGGGAACCAAAAACATTCAGTACTTC.

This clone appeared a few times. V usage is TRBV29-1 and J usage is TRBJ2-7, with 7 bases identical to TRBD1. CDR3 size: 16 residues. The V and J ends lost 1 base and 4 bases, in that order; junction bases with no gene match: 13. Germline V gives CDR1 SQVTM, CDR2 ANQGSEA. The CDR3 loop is CSVEAPGTASLYEQYF. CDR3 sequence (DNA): TGCAGCGTTGAAGCCCCCGGGACAGCCTCCCTATACGAGCAGTACTTC.

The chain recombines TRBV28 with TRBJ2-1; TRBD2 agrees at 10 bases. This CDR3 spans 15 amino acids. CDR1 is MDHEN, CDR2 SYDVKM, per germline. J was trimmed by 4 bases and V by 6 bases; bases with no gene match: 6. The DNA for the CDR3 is TGTGCCAGCAGCTTGACTAGCGGGCGGTACAATGAGCAGTTCTTC. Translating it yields CASSLTSGRYNEQFF.

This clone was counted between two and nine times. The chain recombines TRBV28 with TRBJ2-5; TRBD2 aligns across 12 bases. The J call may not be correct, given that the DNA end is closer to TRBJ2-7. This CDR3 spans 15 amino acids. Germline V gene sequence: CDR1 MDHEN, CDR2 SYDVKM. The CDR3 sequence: CASSSRTSGIGEQYF. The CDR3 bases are TGTGCCAGCAGTTCCAGGACTAGCGGGATCGGCGAGCAGTACTTC.

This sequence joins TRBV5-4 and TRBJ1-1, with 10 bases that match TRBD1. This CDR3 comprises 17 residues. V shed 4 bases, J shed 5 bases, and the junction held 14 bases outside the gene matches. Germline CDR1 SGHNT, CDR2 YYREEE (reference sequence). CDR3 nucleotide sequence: TGTGCCAGCAGCCGACCCGGGACAGGGGTAGATTGGACTGAAGCTTTCTTT. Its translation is CASSRPGTGVDWTEAFF.

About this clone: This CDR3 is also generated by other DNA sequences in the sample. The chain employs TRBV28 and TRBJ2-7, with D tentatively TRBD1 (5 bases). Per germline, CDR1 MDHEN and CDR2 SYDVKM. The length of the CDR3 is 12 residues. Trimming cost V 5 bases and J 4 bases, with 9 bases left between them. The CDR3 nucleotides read TGTGCCAGCAGTCCCCCAGGGTACGAGCAGTACTTC. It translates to CASSPPGYEQYF.

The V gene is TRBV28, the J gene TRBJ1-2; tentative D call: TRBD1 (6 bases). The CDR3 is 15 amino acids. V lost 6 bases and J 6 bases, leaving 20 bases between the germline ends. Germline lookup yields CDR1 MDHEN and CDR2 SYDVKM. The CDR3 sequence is CASSSTKTGMHGYTF. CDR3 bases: TGTGCCAGCAGCTCAACAAAAACAGGGATGCATGGCTACACCTTC.

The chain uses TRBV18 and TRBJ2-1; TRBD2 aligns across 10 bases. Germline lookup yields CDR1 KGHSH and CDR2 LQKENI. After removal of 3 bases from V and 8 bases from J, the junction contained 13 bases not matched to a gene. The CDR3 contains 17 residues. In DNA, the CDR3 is TGTGCCAGCTCACCTACCCGTATGCTAGCGGGAGACCATGAGCAGTTCTTC. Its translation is CASSPTRMLAGDHEQFF.

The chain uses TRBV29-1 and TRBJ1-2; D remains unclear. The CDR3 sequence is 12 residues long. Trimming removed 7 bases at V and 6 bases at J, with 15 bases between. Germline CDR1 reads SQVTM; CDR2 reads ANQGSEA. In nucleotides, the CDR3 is TGCAGCGCGGAGGGAACGGGTAATGGCTACACCTTC. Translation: CSAEGTGNGYTF.

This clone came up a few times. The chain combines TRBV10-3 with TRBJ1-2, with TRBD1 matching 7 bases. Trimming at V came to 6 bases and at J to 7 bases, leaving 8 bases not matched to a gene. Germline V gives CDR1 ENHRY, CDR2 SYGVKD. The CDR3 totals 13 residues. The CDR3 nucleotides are TGTGCCATCAGCCCGACAGGGAAGAGTGGCTACACCTTC. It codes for CAISPTGKSGYTF.

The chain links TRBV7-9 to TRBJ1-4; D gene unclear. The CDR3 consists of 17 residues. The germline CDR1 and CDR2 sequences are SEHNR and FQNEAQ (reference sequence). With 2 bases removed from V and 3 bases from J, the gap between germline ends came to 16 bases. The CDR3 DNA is TGTGCCAGCAGCTTATTTCCAACCGGGCGGGCTAATGAAAAACTGTTTTTT. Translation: CASSLFPTGRANEKLFF. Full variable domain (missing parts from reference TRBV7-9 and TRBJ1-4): DTGVSQNPRHKITKRGQNVTFRCDPISEHNRLYWYRQTLGQGPEFLTYFQNEAQLEKSRLLSDRFSAERPKGSFSTLEIQRTEQGDSAMYLCASSLFPTGRANEKLFFGSGTQLSVL.

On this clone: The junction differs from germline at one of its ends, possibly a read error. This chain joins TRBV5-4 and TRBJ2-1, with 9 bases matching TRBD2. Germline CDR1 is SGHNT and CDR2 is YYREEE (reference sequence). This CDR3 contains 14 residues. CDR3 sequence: CASTLGGRAIEQFF. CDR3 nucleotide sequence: TGTGCCAGCACCTTGGGCGGGAGGGCCATTGAGCAGTTCTTC.

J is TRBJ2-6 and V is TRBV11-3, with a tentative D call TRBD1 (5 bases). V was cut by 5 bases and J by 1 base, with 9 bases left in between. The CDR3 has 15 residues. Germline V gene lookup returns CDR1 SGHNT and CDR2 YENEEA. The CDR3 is CASSSRASGANVLTF. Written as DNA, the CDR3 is TGTGCCAGCAGCAGCAGGGCTTCTGGGGCCAACGTCCTGACTTTC.

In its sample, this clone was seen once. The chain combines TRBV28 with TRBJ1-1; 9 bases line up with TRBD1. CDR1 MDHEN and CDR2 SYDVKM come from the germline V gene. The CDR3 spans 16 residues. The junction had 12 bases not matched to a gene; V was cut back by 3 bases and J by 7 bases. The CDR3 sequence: CASSFWDRAKSNEAFF. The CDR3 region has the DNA TGTGCCAGCAGTTTTTGGGACAGGGCGAAAAGCAATGAAGCTTTCTTT.